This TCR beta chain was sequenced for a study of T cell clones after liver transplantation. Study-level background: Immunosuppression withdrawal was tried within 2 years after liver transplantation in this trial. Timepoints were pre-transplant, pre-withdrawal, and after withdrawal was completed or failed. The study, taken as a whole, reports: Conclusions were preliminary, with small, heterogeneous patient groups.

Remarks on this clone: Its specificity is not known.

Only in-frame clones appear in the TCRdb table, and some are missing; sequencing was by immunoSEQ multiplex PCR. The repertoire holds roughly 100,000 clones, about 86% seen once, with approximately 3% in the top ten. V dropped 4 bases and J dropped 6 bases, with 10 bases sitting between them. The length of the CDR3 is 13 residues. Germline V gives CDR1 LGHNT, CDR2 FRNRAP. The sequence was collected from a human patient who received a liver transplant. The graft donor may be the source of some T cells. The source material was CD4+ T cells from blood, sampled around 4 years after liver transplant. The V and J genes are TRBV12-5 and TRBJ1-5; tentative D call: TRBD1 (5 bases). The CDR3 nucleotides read TGTGCTAGTGGTTCCCACGGGGGTCAGCCCCAGCATTTT. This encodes CASGSHGGQPQHF.